What follows are 13 T cell receptor beta chains derived from one specimen sequenced in a study of control samples from healthy donors and cancer patients. TCRdb keeps only in-frame clones here, not all; method: immunoSEQ multiplex PCR. The sample has some 200,000 clones, 80% to 95% seen once. Sequenced material: blood. All receptors derive from a man younger than 35 in good health.

This clone was seen only a few times. V usage is TRBV7-8 and J usage is TRBJ2-3; possible D gene TRBD2, 6 bases. CDR1 is SGHVS and CDR2 is FQNEAQ in the germline V gene. Trimming pared 4 bases from V and 9 bases from J, leaving 14 bases between. The CDR3 covers 13 residues. CDR3 in DNA: TGTGCCAGCAGCTCCTCCGGGAGAGGGACGCAGTATTTT. Protein sequence: CASSSSGRGTQYF.

The V and J genes are TRBV19 and TRBJ1-4; a weak D match, TRBD1 (5 bases). From germline, CDR1 is LNHDA and CDR2 SQIVND (reference sequence). V lost 5 bases and J 5 bases, leaving 12 bases between the germline ends. The CDR3 totals 14 residues. The CDR3 protein is CASSVGGKNEKLFF. CDR3 sequence (DNA): TGTGCCAGTAGTGTCGGGGGGAAAAATGAAAAACTGTTTTTT.

The rearrangement uses TRBV20-1 and TRBJ1-4; maybe TRBD1 (5 bases). V shed 3 bases and J shed 5 bases, with 13 bases lying between them. The CDR3 length is 14 residues. Germline V gene lookup returns CDR1 DFQATT and CDR2 SNEGSKA (reference sequence). CDR3 sequence: CSASPWGTNEKLFF. CDR3 coding DNA: TGCAGTGCTAGTCCCTGGGGCACGAATGAAAAACTGTTTTTT.

The chain recombines TRBV6-5 with TRBJ2-2; D remains unclear. The CDR3 runs to 14 residues. Trimming removed 7 bases from V and 2 bases from J, with 11 bases in between. Looked up from germline, CDR1 is MNHEY and CDR2 is SVGAGI. The CDR3 loop reads CASTKRLNTGELFF. The CDR3 DNA is TGTGCCAGCACCAAACGACTTAACACCGGGGAGCTGTTTTTT.

The V call is TRBV11-1, the J call TRBJ2-1, with TRBD2 identical over 7 bases. Germline CDR1 SGHAT, CDR2 FQDESV (reference sequence). The length of the CDR3 is 14 residues. With 5 bases clipped from V and 6 bases from J, the junction kept 7 bases outside the gene matches. This CDR3 is CASSRGSPVNEQFF. DNA of the CDR3: TGTGCCAGCAGCCGCGGGAGTCCAGTCAATGAGCAGTTCTTC.

This sequence joins TRBV20-1 and TRBJ1-1; the D gene is possibly TRBD1 (6 bases). The CDR3 consists of 11 residues. V was trimmed by 5 bases and J by 11 bases, leaving 15 bases between them. Germline loops: CDR1 DFQATT, CDR2 SNEGSKA (reference sequence). This CDR3 reads CSAESRDMAFF. The DNA for the CDR3 is TGCAGTGCTGAATCGAGGGACATGGCTTTCTTT.

The V call is TRBV7-2, the J call TRBJ2-3; D may be TRBD1 (5 bases). Deletions cut 0 bases from V and 4 bases from J, with 8 bases between. This CDR3 spans 14 amino acids. Germline CDR1 is SGHTA and CDR2 is FQGNSA. The CDR3 sequence: CASSLALGADTQYF. The CDR3 coding sequence is TGTGCCAGCAGCTTAGCGTTAGGGGCAGATACGCAGTATTTT.

The chain joins TRBV5-1 to TRBJ2-1, with 10 bases fitting TRBD1. The CDR3 covers 15 residues. Trimming removed 2 bases from V and 9 bases from J; junction bases left unmatched: 8. CDR1 and CDR2 from the germline V gene are SGHRS and YFSETQ. The CDR3 DNA is TGCGCCAGCAGCTTACCGGGACAGGGGATAGGTGAGCAGTTCTTC. Protein sequence: CASSLPGQGIGEQFF.

This sequence joins TRBV6-5 and TRBJ1-5; D is undetermined. V shed 6 bases and J shed 7 bases, with 10 bases lying between them. Germline CDR1 is MNHEY and CDR2 is SVGAGI. The CDR3 runs to 12 residues. The CDR3 sequence is CASSTLTQPQHF. The CDR3 DNA is TGTGCCAGCAGCACATTAACCCAGCCCCAGCATTTT.

With respect to this clone: Other DNA sequences in this specimen translate into the identical CDR3. The chain's CDR3 is CASSPPLGEETQYF. As DNA, the CDR3 is TGCGCCAGCAGCCCCCCATTGGGGGAAGAGACCCAGTACTTC. The chain employs TRBV5-1 and TRBJ2-5; D is perhaps TRBD1 or TRBD2 (5 bases each). Trimming removed 4 bases at V and 3 bases at J, with 13 bases between. The germline V gene encodes CDR1 SGHRS and CDR2 YFSETQ. The CDR3 consists of 14 residues.

This chain connects TRBV6-5 to TRBJ1-6, with no clear D. CDR1 is MNHEY, CDR2 SVGAGI, per germline. The CDR3 runs 14 residues. V lost 6 bases and J lost 9, with 15 bases in between. This CDR3 is CASSPEGPISPLHF. CDR3 DNA: TGTGCCAGCAGCCCCGAGGGCCCGATTTCACCCCTCCACTTT.

A word on this clone: This CDR3 fails to terminate in the conserved phenylalanine or tryptophan, so it likely reflects a read error. No DNA is shown, since the ends of the CDR3 on it are uncertain; the CDR3 is the one TCRdb lists. V usage is TRBV30 and J usage is TRBJ1-2; TRBD1, the table's D call, lacks a check against the DNA. Germline V gives CDR1 GTSNPN, CDR2 SVGIG (reference sequence). Termini included, the CDR3 measures 13 amino acids. Here the CDR3 reads CAWSPGQTLTAMY.

This chain's CDR3 is CASSQNQGGDEKLFF. In nucleotides, the CDR3 is TGCGCCAGCAGCCAAAATCAGGGAGGGGATGAAAAACTGTTTTTT. The rearrangement uses TRBV4-1 and TRBJ1-4, with TRBD1 as a possible D gene (5 bases). This CDR3 spans 15 amino acids. Deletions cut 2 bases from V and 6 bases from J, with 13 bases between. The V gene's germline CDR1 is MGHRA and CDR2 YSYEKL.